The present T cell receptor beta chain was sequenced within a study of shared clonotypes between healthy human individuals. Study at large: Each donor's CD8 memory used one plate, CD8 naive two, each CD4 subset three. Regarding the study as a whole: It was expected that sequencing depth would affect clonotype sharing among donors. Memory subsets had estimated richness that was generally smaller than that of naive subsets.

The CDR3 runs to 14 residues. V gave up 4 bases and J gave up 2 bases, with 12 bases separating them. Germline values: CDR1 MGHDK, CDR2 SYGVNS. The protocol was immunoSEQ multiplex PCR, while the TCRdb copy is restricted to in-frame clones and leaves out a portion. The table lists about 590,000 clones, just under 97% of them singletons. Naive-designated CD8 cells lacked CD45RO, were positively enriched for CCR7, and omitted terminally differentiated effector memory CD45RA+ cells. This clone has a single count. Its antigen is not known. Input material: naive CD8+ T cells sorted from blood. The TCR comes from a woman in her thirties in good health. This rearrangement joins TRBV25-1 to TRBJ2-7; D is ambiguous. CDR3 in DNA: TGTGCCAGCAGTGTGCTACATGTTACCTACGAGCAGTACTTC. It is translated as CASSVLHVTYEQYF.